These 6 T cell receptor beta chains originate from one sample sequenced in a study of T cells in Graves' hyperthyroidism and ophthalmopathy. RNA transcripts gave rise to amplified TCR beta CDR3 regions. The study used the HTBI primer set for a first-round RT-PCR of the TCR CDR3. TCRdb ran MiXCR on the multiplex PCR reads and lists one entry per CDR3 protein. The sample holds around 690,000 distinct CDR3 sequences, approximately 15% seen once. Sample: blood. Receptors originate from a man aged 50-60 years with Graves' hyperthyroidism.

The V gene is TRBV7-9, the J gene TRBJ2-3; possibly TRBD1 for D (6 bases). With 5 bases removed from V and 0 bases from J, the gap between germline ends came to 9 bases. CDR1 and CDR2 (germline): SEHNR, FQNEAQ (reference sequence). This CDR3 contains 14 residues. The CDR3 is CASSQDSSTDTQYF. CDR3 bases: TGTGCCAGCAGCCAGGACAGCAGCACAGATACGCAGTATTTT.

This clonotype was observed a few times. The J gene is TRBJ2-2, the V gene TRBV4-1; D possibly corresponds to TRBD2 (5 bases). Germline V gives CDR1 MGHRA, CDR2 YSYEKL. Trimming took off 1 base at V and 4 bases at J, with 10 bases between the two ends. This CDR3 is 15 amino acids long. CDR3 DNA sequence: TGCGCCAGCAGCCAAGTGTTCGGAGGCACCGGGGAGCTGTTTTTT. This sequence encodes CASSQVFGGTGELFF.

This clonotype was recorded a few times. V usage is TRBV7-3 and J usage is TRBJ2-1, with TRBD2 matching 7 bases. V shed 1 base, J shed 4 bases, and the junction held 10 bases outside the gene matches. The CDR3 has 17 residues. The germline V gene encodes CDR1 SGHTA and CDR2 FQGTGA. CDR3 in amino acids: CASSLNPTSELYNEQFF. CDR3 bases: TGTGCCAGCAGCTTAAACCCCACTAGCGAACTTTACAATGAGCAGTTCTTC.

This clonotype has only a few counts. CDR3 nucleotide sequence: TGCAGTGCTGGACAGGTTTACTATGGCTACACCTTC. Residues: CSAGQVYYGYTF. The chain couples TRBV20-1 to TRBJ1-2; 7 bases line up with TRBD1. Trimming cost V 5 bases and J 3 bases; bases outside gene matches: 3. CDR3 size: 12 residues. Germline-derived CDR1 and CDR2 are DFQATT and SNEGSKA (reference sequence).

The CDR3 nucleotides read TGTGCCAGCAGCTTATGGAGGGGACACGCCAACACAGATACGCAGTATTTT. Encoded protein: CASSLWRGHANTDTQYF. V usage is TRBV7-9 and J usage is TRBJ2-3, with D tentatively TRBD1 or TRBD2 (6 bases each). CDR3 length: 17 amino acids. Germline V gene lookup returns CDR1 SEHNR and CDR2 FQNEAQ (reference sequence). V was cut by 2 bases and J by 2 bases, with 17 bases left in between.

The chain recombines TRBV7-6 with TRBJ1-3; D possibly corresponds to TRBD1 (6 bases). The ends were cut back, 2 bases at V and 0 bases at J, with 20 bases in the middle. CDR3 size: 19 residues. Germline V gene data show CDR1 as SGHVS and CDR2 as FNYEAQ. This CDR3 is CASSLQPSTRGRSGNTIYF. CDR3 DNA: TGTGCCAGCAGCTTACAACCTAGTACACGGGGGCGCTCTGGAAACACCATATATTTT.